This T cell receptor (beta chain) emerged from a study of T cell changes during pregnancy in multiple sclerosis (dated by TCRdb to about 2019). About the investigation overall: In women with multiple sclerosis, the researchers looked at how the T cell repertoire shifted as pregnancy progressed.

The library was generated by the immunoSEQ multiplex PCR assay. TCRdb provides this immuneACCESS table in a form limited to in-frame rearrangements. Some clones are lacking; in checked studies, under half of them reflect an unresolved V gene, and why the rest are absent is not known. The sample records about 83,000 clones, about 89% of which are singletons. Of the sample, 3.5% falls within the top ten clones. Notes on this clone: Its antigen is still unknown. Base qualities are missing; no much larger clone stands one base away.

The CDR3 goes from the cysteine to the phenylalanine over 9 residues. The DNA shown is the 27-base CDR3, in frame from base 1. V is clipped by 7 bases and J by 3 bases, and the sequence between their germline boundaries is 4 bases long. Via the germline V gene (reference sequence), CDR1 is DFQATT and CDR2 SNEGSKA. This receptor was identified in a female donor in good health, serving as a control in a pregnancy study. Some clones in this sample may be carry-over from other donors' samples. The sample in question was PBMCs, obtained in the first trimester of pregnancy. The chain was built from TRBV20-1 and TRBJ2-7, with no reliable assignment of the D segment. The DNA reads as follows: TGCAGTGTCAGCTACGAGCAGTACTTC. Its translation reads: CSVSYEQYF.